One T cell receptor beta chain is described in this entry. This CDR3 is built from 13 residues. Trimming removed 3 bases from V and 4 bases from J, with 8 bases in between. Germline CDR1 SGHDT, CDR2 YYEEEE. These data originate in a study of blood T cell repertoires in COVID-19. Overall study context: Italy, Spain and the United States were the sources of the convalescent and acute COVID-19 samples.

Sequenced by immunoSEQ multiplex PCR; TCRdb stores in-frame clones only, minus some. The sample carries more than 200,000 clones, roughly 80% recorded once. This clonotype originated in a woman in her seventies with active or convalescent COVID-19. What was sequenced was peripheral blood. This sequence joins TRBV5-6 and TRBJ1-5; D is unresolved. Here the CDR3 DNA reads TGTGCCAGCAGCTCCTTCTTAAATCAGCCCCAGCATTTT. Translated, it gives CASSSFLNQPQHF. Together with reference TRBV5-6 and TRBJ1-5, the CDR3 gives the full variable domain: DAGVTQSPTHLIKTRGQQVTLRCSPKSGHDTVSWYQQALGQGPQFIFQYYEEEERQRGNFPDRFSGHQFPNYSSELNVNALLLGDSALYLCASSSFLNQPQHFGDGTRLSIL.